The clone carrying this T cell receptor (beta chain) turned up a few times. Per the study methods: Cell counts per sample came from amplifying reference gene primers. TCRdb keeps only in-frame clones here, not all; method: immunoSEQ multiplex PCR. The V and J calls and clone size come from that table; D and trimming were worked out from the DNA. The sample shows 300,000 or so clones, roughly 90% of them seen only once. The record originates from a study of blood T cell repertoires in COVID-19. Study as a whole: Whether acute or convalescent, the COVID-19 samples came from the United States, Italy and Spain.

Seattle participants joined during active infection and were tracked over time. Per germline, CDR1 SEHNR and CDR2 FQNEAQ (reference sequence). J lost 7 bases, V lost 2 bases, and 6 bases had no gene match. This CDR3 has 15 residues. The receptor was isolated from a woman in her thirties with COVID-19, enrolled during active disease. The chain is built from TRBV7-9 and TRBJ2-1; 9 positions match TRBD2. Sample: peripheral blood. The chain's CDR3 is CASSLLAGGGNEQFF. The CDR3 region has the DNA TGTGCCAGCAGCTTATTGGCGGGAGGGGGAAATGAGCAGTTCTTC.